The present entry profiles one T cell receptor (beta chain) with its context. No cognate antigen has been identified for it. Within one base of it there is no much larger clone, and no base qualities were kept. Receptor amplification or capture employed the immunoSEQ multiplex PCR assay. DNA from the cultured and isolated CD4+ T cells underwent TCR beta CDR3 sequencing. The original pipeline was this. Non-productive TCR sequences were removed and reads were trimmed to the CDR3 region, keeping CDR3s of at least 7 amino acids. The MANAFEST web app was used to identify antigen-specific clonotypes by comparing expansion in peptide wells with expansion in reference cultures. Positive clones required FDR<0.05 expansion versus reference and all other wells, odds ratio above 5, and frequency above 0.1% in two replicate wells. A clonotype was defined as cross-reactive if the clonotype was significantly expanded both in SARS-CoV-2 spike wells and in at least one common cold coronavirus spike condition. CDR3 similarity was assessed by Levenshtein distance with the stringdist R package, and unrooted trees were built with ape in R 3.6.1. TCRdb's version of the immuneACCESS table is confined to in-frame rearrangements and falls short of the full clone set. An unresolved V gene accounts for under half of the shortfall where checked; the remainder is of unknown origin. V and J calls and clone size follow that table, whereas D and trimming were derived from the DNA. In this sample the table shows approximately 30,000 clones, 55% to 75% of which occur a single time. The ten largest account for 25% to 30% of the sample.

The sample belongs to a study of vaccination effects on CD4 cells after COVID-19 (dated 2022 in TCRdb). At the level of the whole study: Each participant received two doses of an mRNA SARS-CoV-2 vaccine, either BNT162b2 or mRNA-1273. Cultures from other donors in the study were sequenced with the Oncomine TCR Beta short-read assay on an Illumina iSeq 100. A total of 10 COVID-19 convalescent patients and a handful of SARS-CoV-2-naive healthy vaccine recipients were included in the full study. SARS-CoV-2 spike-specific CD4+ TCR repertoires from before and after mRNA vaccination were compared in COVID-19 convalescent patients and in infection-naive vaccine recipients.

Broad study findings and their caveats: In healthy vaccine recipients, vaccine-induced clones were almost all SARS-CoV-2 mono-reactive, with only 1 of 255 cross-reactive with common cold coronaviruses. The study was limited by a small number of convalescent patients, and early post-infection timepoints were lacking. At late post-vaccination timepoints, both infection-induced and vaccine-induced clones showed marked clonal contraction, consistent with waning T cell responses.

Ends trimmed: V by 4 bases, J by 6 bases; bases unmatched to a gene: 4. Inclusive of the bounding cysteine and phenylalanine, the CDR3 is 14 residues long. Only the CDR3 DNA stays, 42 bases, in frame from base 1. The germline V gene provides CDR1 MDHEN and CDR2 SYDVKM. In the ViraFEST assay, PBMC were stimulated with viral peptide pools, and antigen-specific CD4+ T cell clonotypes were then identified by expansion using TCR sequencing. After around 11 days of culture, CD4+ T cells were isolated with the EasySep CD4+ T cell isolation kit. The absence of prior SARS-CoV-2 infection in healthy vaccine recipients was confirmed by negative nucleocapsid antibodies before and after vaccination. A few million PBMC per well were cultured with approximately 10 ug/ml peptides in IMDM containing approximately 4.6% human AB serum, about 9 IU/ml IL-2 and gentamicin. Half of the culture medium was replaced with fresh IL-2-containing medium on days 3 and 7. Each peptide stimulation condition was cultured in triplicate wells unless otherwise noted. PBMC were separated from whole blood using Ficoll-Paque Plus gradient centrifugation and were then either cryopreserved at -140C or used fresh. The overlapping peptide pools covered the spike proteins of SARS-CoV-2 as well as those of the common cold coronaviruses HCoV-NL63, HCoV-OC43 and HCoV-229E. The QIAamp micro DNA kit was used to extract genomic DNA from the cultured CD4+ T cells.

The source was CD4+ T cells from PBMCs cultured with HCoV-229E spike peptides, collected before COVID-19 vaccination. What the cell subset or site label conveys for this sample: HCoV-229E spike overlapping peptide pool stimulation. Recombination connected TRBV28 to TRBJ2-2; TRBD1 matches 8 bases in the middle. The receptor comes from a human donor who received a COVID-19 vaccine. The DNA reads TGTGCCAGCAGTTCCTACAGGGGGGCCGGGGAGCTGTTTTTT. It is translated as CASSSYRGAGELFF.